This entry is about one T cell receptor beta chain. Its cognate antigen is unknown. This sample is part of a study of CD8 T cells in ankylosing spondylitis. Study outcomes and limitations: Reports say disease-linked clones showed up significantly more in matched ankylosing spondylitis synovial fluid. Past studies reported some motif variants in reactive arthritis synovial fluid and blood. Ankylosing spondylitis blood appeared to be characterized by a TCR beta motif of 7 to 9 highly homologous variants.

Quantitative 5'-RACE was performed with molecular barcodes, and it yielded the TCR beta libraries. TCRdb re-analysed the 5' RACE reads in MiXCR, keeping a single row per CDR3 protein. The sample shows around 340,000 distinct CDR3 sequences, roughly 20% of them seen only once. V was clipped by 4 bases and J by 9 bases, with 7 bases between them. Germline V lookup: CDR1 LNHDA, CDR2 SQIVND (reference sequence). The CDR3 is 12 amino acids. The sequencing input was blood, either unsorted or a sorted T cell fraction (not recorded which). The rearrangement joins TRBV19 to TRBJ1-6; D not certain. This receptor was taken from a male donor with ankylosing spondylitis or in good health (not recorded which). This CDR3 is CASSTDGSPLHF. As DNA, the CDR3 is TGTGCCAGTAGTACAGATGGTTCACCCCTCCACTTT.